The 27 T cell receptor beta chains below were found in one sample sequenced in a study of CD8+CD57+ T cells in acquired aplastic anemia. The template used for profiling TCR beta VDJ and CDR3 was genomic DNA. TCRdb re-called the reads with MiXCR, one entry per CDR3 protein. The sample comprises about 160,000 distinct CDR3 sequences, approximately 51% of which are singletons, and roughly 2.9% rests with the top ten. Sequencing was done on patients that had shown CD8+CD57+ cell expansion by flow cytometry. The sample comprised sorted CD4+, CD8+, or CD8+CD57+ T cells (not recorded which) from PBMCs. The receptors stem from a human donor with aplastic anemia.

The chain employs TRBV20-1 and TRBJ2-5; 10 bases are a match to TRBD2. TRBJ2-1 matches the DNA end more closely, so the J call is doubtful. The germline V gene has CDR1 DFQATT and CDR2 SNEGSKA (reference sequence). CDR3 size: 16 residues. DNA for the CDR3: TGCAGTGCTAGAGGGGGACTAGCGTTCTCCTACAATGAGCAGTTCTTC. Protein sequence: CSARGGLAFSYNEQFF.

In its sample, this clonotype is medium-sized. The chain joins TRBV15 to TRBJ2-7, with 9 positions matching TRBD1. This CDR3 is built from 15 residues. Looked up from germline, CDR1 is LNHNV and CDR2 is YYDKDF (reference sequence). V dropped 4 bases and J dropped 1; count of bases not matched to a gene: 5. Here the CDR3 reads CATSNGQGISYEQYF. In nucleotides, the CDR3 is TGTGCCACCAGCAACGGACAGGGGATATCCTACGAGCAGTACTTC.

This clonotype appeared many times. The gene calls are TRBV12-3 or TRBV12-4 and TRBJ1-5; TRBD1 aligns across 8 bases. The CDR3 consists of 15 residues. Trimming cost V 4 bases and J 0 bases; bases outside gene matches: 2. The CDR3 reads CASSYRGDSNQPQHF. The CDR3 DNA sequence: TGTGCCAGCAGTTACAGGGGGGATAGCAATCAGCCCCAGCATTTT.

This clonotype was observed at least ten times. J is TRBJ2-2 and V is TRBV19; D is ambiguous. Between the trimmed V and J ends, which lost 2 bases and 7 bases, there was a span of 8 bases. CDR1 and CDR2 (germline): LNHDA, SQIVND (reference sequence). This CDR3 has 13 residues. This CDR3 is CASSIRVHGELFF. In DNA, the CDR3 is TGTGCCAGTAGTATACGCGTTCACGGGGAGCTGTTTTTT.

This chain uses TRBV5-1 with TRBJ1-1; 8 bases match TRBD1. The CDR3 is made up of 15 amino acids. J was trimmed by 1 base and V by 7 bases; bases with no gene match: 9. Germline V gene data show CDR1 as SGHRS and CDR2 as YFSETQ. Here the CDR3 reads CASRSGGARNTEAFF. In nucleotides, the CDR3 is TGCGCCAGCCGATCAGGGGGCGCGAGGAACACTGAAGCTTTCTTT. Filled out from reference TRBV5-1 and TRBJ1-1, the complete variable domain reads KAGVTQTPRYLIKTRGQQVTLSCSPISGHRSVSWYQQTPGQGLQFLFEYFSETQRNKGNFPGRFSGRQFSNSRSEMNVSTLELGDSALYLCASRSGGARNTEAFFGQGTRLTVV.

The CDR3 spells CASSFPTQGQGNYGYTF. DNA for the CDR3: TGTGCCAGTAGTTTCCCTACACAGGGACAGGGGAACTATGGCTACACCTTC. The chain combines TRBV19 with TRBJ1-2; 10 nucleotides line up with TRBD1. This CDR3 contains 17 residues. Germline CDR1 and CDR2: LNHDA and SQIVND (reference sequence). V lost 5 bases and J lost 2; bases outside the gene matches: 11.

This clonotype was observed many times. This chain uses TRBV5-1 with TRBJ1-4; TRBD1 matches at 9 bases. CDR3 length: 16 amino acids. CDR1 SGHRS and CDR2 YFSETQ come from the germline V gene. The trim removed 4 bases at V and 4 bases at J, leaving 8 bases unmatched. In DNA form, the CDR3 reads TGCGCCAGCAGCATACAGGGGGCGTTGGGTAATGAAAAACTGTTTTTT. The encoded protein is CASSIQGALGNEKLFF.

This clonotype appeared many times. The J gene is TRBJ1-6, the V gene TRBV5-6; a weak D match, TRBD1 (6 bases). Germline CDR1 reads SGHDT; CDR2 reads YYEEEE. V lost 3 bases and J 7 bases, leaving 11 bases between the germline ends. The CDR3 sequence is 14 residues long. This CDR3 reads CASSSNRGNSPLHF. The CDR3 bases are TGTGCCAGCAGCTCTAATAGGGGGAATTCACCCCTCCACTTT.

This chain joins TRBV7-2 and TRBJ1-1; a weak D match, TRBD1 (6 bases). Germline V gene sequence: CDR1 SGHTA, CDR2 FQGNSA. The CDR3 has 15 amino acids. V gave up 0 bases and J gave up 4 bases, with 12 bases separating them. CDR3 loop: CASSLAPGVATEAFF. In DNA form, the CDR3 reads TGTGCCAGCAGCTTAGCCCCAGGGGTGGCCACTGAAGCTTTCTTT.

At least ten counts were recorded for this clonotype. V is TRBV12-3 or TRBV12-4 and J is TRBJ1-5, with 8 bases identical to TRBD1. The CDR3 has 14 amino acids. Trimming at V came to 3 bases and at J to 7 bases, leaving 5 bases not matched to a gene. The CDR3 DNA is TGTGCCAGCAGTTTGGGACAGGTTAGCCAGCCCCAGCATTTT. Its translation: CASSLGQVSQPQHF.

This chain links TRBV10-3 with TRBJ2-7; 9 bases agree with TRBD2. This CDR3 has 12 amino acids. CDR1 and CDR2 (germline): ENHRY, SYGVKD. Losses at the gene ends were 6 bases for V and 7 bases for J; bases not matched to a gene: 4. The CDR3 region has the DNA TGTGCCATCAGGCGGGAGGGGGCTGAGCAGTACGTC. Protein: CAIRREGAEQYV.

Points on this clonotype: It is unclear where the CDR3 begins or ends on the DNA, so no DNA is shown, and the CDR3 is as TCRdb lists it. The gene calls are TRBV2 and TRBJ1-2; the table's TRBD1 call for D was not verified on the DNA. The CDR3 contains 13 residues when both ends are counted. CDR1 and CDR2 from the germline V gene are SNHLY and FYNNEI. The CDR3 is CASSETTDYGCTF.

CDR3 loop: CASSLQGAGSSGNTIYF. The DNA for the CDR3 is TGTGCCAGCAGCTTACAGGGAGCGGGATCATCTGGAAACACCATATATTTT. The gene calls are TRBV11-1 and TRBJ1-3, with a possible D match to TRBD1 (5 bases). This CDR3 has 17 residues. The germline V gene encodes CDR1 SGHAT and CDR2 FQDESV (reference sequence). Trimming left V 2 bases short and J 1 base short, with 15 bases between.

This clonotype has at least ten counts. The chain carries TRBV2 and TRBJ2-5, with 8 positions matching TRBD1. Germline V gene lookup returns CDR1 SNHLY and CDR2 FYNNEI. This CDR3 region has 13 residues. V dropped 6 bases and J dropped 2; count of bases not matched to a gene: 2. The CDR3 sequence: CASRRQGQETQYF. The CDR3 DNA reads TGTGCCAGCAGAAGACAGGGGCAAGAGACCCAGTACTTC.

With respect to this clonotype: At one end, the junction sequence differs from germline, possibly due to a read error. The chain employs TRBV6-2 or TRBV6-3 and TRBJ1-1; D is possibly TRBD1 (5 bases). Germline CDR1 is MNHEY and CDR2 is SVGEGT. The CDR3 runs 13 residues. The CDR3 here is CASGGGMNTEALF. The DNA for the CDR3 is TGTGCCAGCGGGGGGGGAATGAACACTGAAGCTCTCTTT.

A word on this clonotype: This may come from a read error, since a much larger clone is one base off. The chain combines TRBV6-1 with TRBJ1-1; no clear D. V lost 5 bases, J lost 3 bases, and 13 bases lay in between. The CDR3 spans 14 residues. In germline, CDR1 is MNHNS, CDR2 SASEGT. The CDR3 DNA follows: TGTGCCAGCAGTACCCCACATATGGACACTGAAGCTTTCTTT. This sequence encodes CASSTPHMDTEAFF.

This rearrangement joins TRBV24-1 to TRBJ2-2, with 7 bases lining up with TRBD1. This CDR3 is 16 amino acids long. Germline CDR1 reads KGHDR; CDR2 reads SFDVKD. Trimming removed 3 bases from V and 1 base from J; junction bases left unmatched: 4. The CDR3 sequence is CATSDRQGGNTGELFF. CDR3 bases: TGTGCCACCAGTGATCGACAGGGTGGGAACACCGGGGAGCTGTTTTTT.

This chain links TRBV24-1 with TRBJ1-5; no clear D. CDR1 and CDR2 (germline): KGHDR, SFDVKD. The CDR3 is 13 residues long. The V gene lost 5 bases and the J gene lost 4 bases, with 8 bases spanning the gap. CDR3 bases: TGTGCCACCAGTGGAGGAAAGAATCAGCCCCAGCATTTT. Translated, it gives CATSGGKNQPQHF.

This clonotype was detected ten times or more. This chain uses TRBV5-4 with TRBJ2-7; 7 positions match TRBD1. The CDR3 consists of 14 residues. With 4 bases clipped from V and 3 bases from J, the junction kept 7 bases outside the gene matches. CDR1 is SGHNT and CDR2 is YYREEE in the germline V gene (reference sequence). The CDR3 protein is CASSRGQHDYEQYF. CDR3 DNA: TGTGCCAGCAGCAGGGGACAGCACGACTACGAGCAGTACTTC.

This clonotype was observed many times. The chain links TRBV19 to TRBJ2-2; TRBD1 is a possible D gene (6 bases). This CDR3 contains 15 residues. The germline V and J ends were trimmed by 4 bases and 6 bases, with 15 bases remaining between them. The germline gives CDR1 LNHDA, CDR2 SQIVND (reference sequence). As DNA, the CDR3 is TGTGCCAGTAGTACTTTCACAGGGTTCCCCGGGGAGCTGTTTTTT. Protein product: CASSTFTGFPGELFF.

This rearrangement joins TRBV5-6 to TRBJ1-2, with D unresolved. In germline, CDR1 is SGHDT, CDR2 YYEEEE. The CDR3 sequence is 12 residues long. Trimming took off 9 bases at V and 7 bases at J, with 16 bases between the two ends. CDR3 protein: CATTSGGSGYTF. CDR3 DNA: TGTGCCACCACCTCCGGAGGGTCTGGCTACACCTTC.

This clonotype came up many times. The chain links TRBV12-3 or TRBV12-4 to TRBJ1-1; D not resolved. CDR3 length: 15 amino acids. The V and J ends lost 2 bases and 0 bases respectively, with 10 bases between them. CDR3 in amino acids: CASSLILGLNTEAFF. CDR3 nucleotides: TGTGCCAGCAGTTTAATACTGGGGTTGAACACTGAAGCTTTCTTT.

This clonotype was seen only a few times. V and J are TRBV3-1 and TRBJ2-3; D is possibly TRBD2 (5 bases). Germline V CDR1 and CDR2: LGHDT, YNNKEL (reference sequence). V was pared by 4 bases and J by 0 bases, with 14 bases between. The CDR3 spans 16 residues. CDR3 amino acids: CASSPSAGESTDTQYF. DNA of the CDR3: TGTGCCAGCAGCCCTTCGGCGGGCGAGAGCACAGATACGCAGTATTTT.

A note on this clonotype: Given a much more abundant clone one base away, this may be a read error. Written as DNA, the CDR3 is TGTGCCAGCAGTTCCCAAGTTACTAGACTAGGAGTGGGGACCCAGTACTTC. Its protein product is CASSSQVTRLGVGTQYF. The genes are TRBV6-5 and TRBJ2-5; D is perhaps TRBD2 (6 bases). Germline CDR1 MNHEY, CDR2 SVGAGI. V was trimmed by 4 bases and J by 7 bases, leaving 25 bases between them. The CDR3 is 17 residues long.

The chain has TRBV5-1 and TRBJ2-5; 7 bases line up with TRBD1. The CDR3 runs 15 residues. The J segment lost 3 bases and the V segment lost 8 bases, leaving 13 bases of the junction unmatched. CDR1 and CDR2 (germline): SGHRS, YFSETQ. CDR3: CASCLRTGGKETQYF. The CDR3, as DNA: TGCGCCAGTTGCTTAAGGACAGGCGGTAAAGAGACCCAGTACTTC.

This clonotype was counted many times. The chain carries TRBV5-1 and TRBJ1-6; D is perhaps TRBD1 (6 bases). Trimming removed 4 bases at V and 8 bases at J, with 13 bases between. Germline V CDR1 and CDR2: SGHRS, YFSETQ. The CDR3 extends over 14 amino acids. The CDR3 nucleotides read TGCGCCAGCAGCCCGGACAGATATTATTCACCCCTCCACTTT. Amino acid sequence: CASSPDRYYSPLHF.

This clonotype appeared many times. CDR3 sequence reads: CASSRDAVNTEAFF. In DNA, the CDR3 is TGCGCCAGCAGCCGGGATGCCGTGAACACTGAAGCTTTCTTT. The J gene is TRBJ1-1, the V gene TRBV5-1; no clear D. The ends were cut back, 4 bases at V and 0 bases at J, with 10 bases in the middle. Germline values: CDR1 SGHRS, CDR2 YFSETQ. The CDR3 consists of 14 residues.